One sample yielded the 27 T cell receptor beta chains listed below, sequenced in a study of CD8 T cells in Susac syndrome. It was with random hexamers that about 0.45 to 1 ug RNA was reverse transcribed. MiXCR, applied by TCRdb to the immunoSEQ multiplex PCR reads, yields one record per CDR3 protein. The sample contains 250,000 to 300,000 distinct CDR3 sequences, about 85% of which appear only once. Material: CD8+ T cells from PBMCs. These receptors were taken from a human donor with multiple sclerosis.

This chain links TRBV10-3 with TRBJ1-5, with TRBD1 matching over 7 bases. Germline V CDR1 and CDR2: ENHRY, SYGVKD. J gave up 5 bases and V 0 bases, and 7 bases lay outside the gene matches. The CDR3 has 16 amino acids. Written as DNA, the CDR3 is TGTGCCATCAGTGAGTCCCTTCGGCAGGGGGATCAGCCCCAGCATTTT. This codes for CAISESLRQGDQPQHF.

This clonotype was detected once. The chain is built from TRBV28 and TRBJ1-2, with D possibly matching TRBD1 (5 bases). V lost 6 bases and J 2 bases, leaving 10 bases between the germline ends. CDR3 length equals 13 residues. Germline lookup yields CDR1 MDHEN and CDR2 SYDVKM. The CDR3: CASRRGTNYGYTF. DNA for the CDR3: TGTGCCAGCAGGCGCGGGACCAACTATGGCTACACCTTC.

V and J are TRBV30 and TRBJ1-1; D unresolved. Germline V CDR1 and CDR2: GTSNPN, SVGIG (reference sequence). The CDR3 has 15 amino acids. The germline V and J ends were trimmed by 0 bases and 6 bases, with 17 bases remaining between them. The chain's CDR3 is CAWSVRAGEVPEAFF. CDR3 in DNA: TGTGCCTGGAGTGTACGAGCAGGAGAGGTACCTGAAGCTTTCTTT.

V and J are TRBV28 and TRBJ2-7; possibly TRBD2 for D (6 bases). Per germline, CDR1 MDHEN and CDR2 SYDVKM. The CDR3 loop spans 16 amino acids. V lost 4 bases, J lost 2 bases, and 18 bases lay in between. CDR3 residues: CASSSKRRPGAYEQYF. For the CDR3, the DNA is TGTGCCAGCAGTTCAAAGCGGCGGCCGGGGGCCTACGAGCAGTACTTC.

This rearrangement joins TRBV6-1 to TRBJ2-1, with 7 bases lining up with TRBD2. The J segment lost 4 bases and the V segment lost 3 bases, leaving 6 bases of the junction unmatched. This CDR3 has 15 amino acids. The germline gives CDR1 MNHNS, CDR2 SASEGT. The CDR3 region has the DNA TGTGCCAGCAGTGAGGCTAGCGGACTTTACAATGAGCAGTTCTTC. The encoded protein is CASSEASGLYNEQFF.

The chain recombines TRBV27 with TRBJ2-1; TRBD2 matches 11 bases. V shed 5 bases and J 4 bases; nucleotides not matched to a gene: 10. The CDR3 has 17 residues. Germline lookup yields CDR1 MNHEY and CDR2 SMNVEV (reference sequence). CDR3 nucleotide sequence: TGTGCCAGCAGTCTAAAGGGACTAGCGGCTTTATACAATGAGCAGTTCTTC. Translated: CASSLKGLAALYNEQFF.

This chain connects TRBV29-1 to TRBJ2-7; D perhaps matches TRBD2 (5 bases). The CDR3 is 14 residues long. Germline V CDR1 and CDR2: SQVTM, ANQGSEA. Trimming took 4 bases from V and 2 from J, leaving 15 bases between them. The CDR3 region has the DNA TGCAGCGTTGGTAGGCTAGCCAGAACCTACGAGCAGTACTTC. Protein: CSVGRLARTYEQYF.

The genes are TRBV29-1 and TRBJ2-7; TRBD2 agrees at 7 bases. Per germline, CDR1 SQVTM and CDR2 ANQGSEA. The CDR3 has 13 residues. V lost 7 bases and J lost 3; bases outside the gene matches: 9. The CDR3 DNA is TGCAGCGCTGGGGGAGGGGTAATCTACGAGCAGTACTTC. As protein: CSAGGGVIYEQYF.

The chain combines TRBV7-6 with TRBJ2-1, with TRBD2 matching over 10 bases. Unmatched junction bases numbered 10, after V lost 7 bases and J lost 7 bases. The CDR3 has 15 amino acids. CDR1 SGHVS and CDR2 FNYEAQ come from the germline V gene. CDR3 in amino acids: CASTSPLAGENEQFF. The DNA of the CDR3 is TGTGCCAGCACCTCTCCCCTAGCGGGAGAGAATGAGCAGTTCTTC.

The V call is TRBV27, the J call TRBJ2-2; no firm D call. Trimming cost V 4 bases and J 5 bases, with 8 bases left between them. Germline-derived CDR1 and CDR2 are MNHEY and SMNVEV (reference sequence). The CDR3 extends over 13 amino acids. CDR3 in amino acids: CASSWQKTGELFF. The CDR3 nucleotides read TGTGCCAGCAGTTGGCAGAAAACCGGGGAGCTGTTTTTT.

The chain is built from TRBV7-6 and TRBJ2-3; TRBD2 agrees at 7 bases. Germline V gives CDR1 SGHVS, CDR2 FNYEAQ. The length of the CDR3 is 17 residues. The ends lost 5 bases at V and 4 bases at J; junction bases unmatched: 15. The CDR3 region has the DNA TGTGCCAGCAGCAGAGACCCGTGGAGGGAGGGCGCAGATACGCAGTATTTT. This translates into CASSRDPWREGADTQYF.

The chain couples TRBV10-3 to TRBJ2-1; TRBD2 aligns across 9 bases. V gave up 7 bases and J gave up 8 bases; unmatched junction bases: 9. Germline V lookup: CDR1 ENHRY, CDR2 SYGVKD. This CDR3 has 14 amino acids. The CDR3 sequence is CAITSSGSQDEQFF. The CDR3 nucleotides read TGTGCCATCACAAGTAGCGGGAGTCAGGATGAGCAGTTCTTC.

This clonotype has only one observation. This chain joins TRBV19 and TRBJ2-5; 10 positions match TRBD1. This CDR3 has 13 residues. The V segment lost 10 bases and the J segment 5 bases; nucleotides outside the gene matches: 7. The germline V gene encodes CDR1 LNHDA and CDR2 SQIVND (reference sequence). CDR3 bases: TGTGCCACCCGCGACAGGGGGCTTGAGACCCAGTACTTC. It is translated as CATRDRGLETQYF.

The chain uses TRBV7-9 and TRBJ2-1, with 7 bases that match TRBD1. V shed 7 bases and J 4 bases; nucleotides not matched to a gene: 1. The V gene's germline CDR1 is SEHNR and CDR2 FQNEAQ (reference sequence). This CDR3 has 12 residues. Written as DNA, the CDR3 is TGTGCCAGCAAGGACAGGTACAATGAGCAGTTCTTC. It codes for CASKDRYNEQFF.

The rearrangement joins TRBV7-8 to TRBJ2-2, with D unresolved. Trimming cost V 2 bases and J 2 bases, with 15 bases left between them. The CDR3 extends over 17 amino acids. Germline loops: CDR1 SGHVS, CDR2 FQNEAQ. CDR3 protein: CASSLFFLGPNTGELFF. The DNA for the CDR3 is TGTGCCAGCAGCTTATTTTTTTTAGGGCCAAACACCGGGGAGCTGTTTTTT.

The gene calls are TRBV7-3 and TRBJ2-1; a possible D gene is TRBD1 (6 bases). CDR1 SGHTA and CDR2 FQGTGA come from the germline V gene. CDR3 length: 17 amino acids. The V and J ends lost 1 base and 7 bases respectively, with 20 bases between them. The CDR3 here is CASSLMGPGAPRNEQFF. CDR3 DNA: TGTGCCAGCAGCTTAATGGGTCCAGGGGCCCCTCGGAATGAGCAGTTCTTC.

The chain links TRBV29-1 to TRBJ2-1; 11 nucleotides line up with TRBD1. Germline CDR1 reads SQVTM; CDR2 reads ANQGSEA. V lost 2 bases and J lost 5; bases outside the gene matches: 5. The CDR3 has 15 amino acids. The CDR3: CSVEFRDRGDNEQFF. CDR3 nucleotides: TGCAGCGTTGAATTCCGGGACAGGGGGGACAATGAGCAGTTCTTC.

This clonotype was seen only once. The chain recombines TRBV9 with TRBJ1-3, with D possibly matching TRBD1 (6 bases). The V gene lost 1 base and the J gene lost 5 bases, with 10 bases spanning the gap. This CDR3 is 14 amino acids long. Germline CDR1 is SGDLS and CDR2 is YYNGEE. Here the CDR3 reads CASSVSDRRNTIYF. The CDR3 region has the DNA TGTGCCAGCAGCGTATCTGACAGGAGAAACACCATATATTTT.

This rearrangement joins TRBV7-3 to TRBJ2-1; 12 nucleotides match TRBD2. Per germline, CDR1 SGHTA and CDR2 FQGTGA. This CDR3 spans 17 amino acids. V lost 1 base and J lost 2; bases outside the gene matches: 3. The CDR3 spells CASSLKGLAGPYNEQFF. CDR3 DNA: TGTGCCAGCAGCTTAAAGGGACTAGCGGGTCCCTACAATGAGCAGTTCTTC. Combining the CDR3 with reference TRBV7-3 and TRBJ2-1 gives the whole variable domain GAGVSQTPSNKVTEKGKYVELRCDPISGHTALYWYRQSLGQGPEFLIYFQGTGAADDSGLPNDRFFAVRPEGSVSTLKIQRTERGDSAVYLCASSLKGLAGPYNEQFFGPGTRLTVL.

The chain carries TRBV5-4 and TRBJ2-4; D is undetermined. Germline values: CDR1 SGHNT, CDR2 YYREEE (reference sequence). The V end lost 1 base, the J end lost 4 bases, and 12 bases lay between the germline ends. There are 15 residues in the CDR3. This CDR3 is CASSLQWQVKNIQYF. Written as DNA, the CDR3 is TGTGCCAGCAGCTTGCAATGGCAGGTGAAAAACATTCAGTACTTC.

This chain uses TRBV10-3 with TRBJ2-2; D tentatively fits TRBD1 or TRBD2 (7 bases each). Germline loops: CDR1 ENHRY, CDR2 SYGVKD. V was cut by 3 bases and J by 6 bases, with 23 bases left in between. The CDR3 is 18 residues long. The CDR3 here is CAISESSIMAGGAGELFF. The CDR3 nucleotides are TGTGCCATCAGTGAATCAAGTATCATGGCAGGGGGGGCCGGGGAGCTGTTTTTT.

V usage is TRBV12-5 and J usage is TRBJ1-5, with 9 nucleotides matching TRBD1. The junction had 9 bases not matched to a gene; V was cut back by 7 bases and J by 8 bases. CDR1 is LGHNT and CDR2 is FRNRAP in the germline V gene. The CDR3 is 14 amino acids. The CDR3: CASAGQGRGKPQHF. In DNA form, the CDR3 reads TGTGCTAGTGCCGGACAGGGGAGAGGAAAGCCCCAGCATTTT.

The chain recombines TRBV5-1 with TRBJ2-7, with D unresolved. The germline V gene encodes CDR1 SGHRS and CDR2 YFSETQ. This CDR3 has 14 amino acids. Trimming took off 3 bases at V and 2 bases at J, with 12 bases between the two ends. CDR3 sequence (DNA): TGCGCCAGCAGCTCCAACGGACGGACCTACGAGCAGTACTTC. Its protein is CASSSNGRTYEQYF.

The rearrangement uses TRBV9 and TRBJ2-7; 7 bases are a match to TRBD1. The CDR3 spans 14 residues. The germline V gene has CDR1 SGDLS and CDR2 YYNGEE. The junction had 6 bases not matched to a gene; V was cut back by 3 bases and J by 3 bases. CDR3 sequence: CASSGSTGNYEQYF. As DNA, the CDR3 is TGTGCCAGCAGCGGATCGACAGGGAACTACGAGCAGTACTTC.

This chain connects TRBV5-6 to TRBJ2-4, with D possibly TRBD1 on 5 matching bases. Germline V gene sequence: CDR1 SGHDT, CDR2 YYEEEE. The CDR3 extends over 13 amino acids. Trimming took 5 bases from V and 7 from J, leaving 13 bases between them. In DNA, the CDR3 is TGTGCCAGCAGAATCCAGGGTCTCAACATTCAGTACTTC. Its protein product is CASRIQGLNIQYF.

The chain recombines TRBV7-9 with TRBJ2-7, with TRBD1 as a possible D gene (6 bases). The V end was cut by 5 bases, the J end by 4 bases, with 12 bases between. The CDR3 is made up of 13 amino acids. Germline CDR1 SEHNR, CDR2 FQNEAQ (reference sequence). The CDR3 here is CASSPGDIYEQYF. As DNA, the CDR3 is TGTGCCAGCAGCCCCGGGGACATTTACGAGCAGTACTTC.

V gene TRBV5-1 combines with J gene TRBJ2-3; D is ambiguous. CDR1 and CDR2 (germline): SGHRS, YFSETQ. The CDR3 is 16 residues long. The ends were cut back, 1 base at V and 6 bases at J, with 18 bases in the middle. Here the CDR3 reads CASSLSVADPKDTQYF. The CDR3 nucleotides are TGCGCCAGCAGCTTGTCAGTTGCAGACCCCAAGGATACGCAGTATTTT.